These 20 T cell receptor beta chains were sequenced from one sample in a study of cytomegalovirus exposure and HLA in healthy donors. The assay was immunoSEQ multiplex PCR, and TCRdb's table has in-frame clones only and misses some. The top ten hold roughly 6.6% of the sample, which has approximately 60,000 clones, around 95% seen once. The sequencing input was PBMCs. The receptors here all came from a woman younger than 35 in good health and CMV-seropositive.

The V and J genes are TRBV7-2 and TRBJ2-1; 14 nucleotides match TRBD2. Trimming at V came to 4 bases and at J to 9 bases, leaving 11 bases not matched to a gene. CDR1 and CDR2 from the germline V gene are SGHTA and FQGNSA. CDR3 length: 17 residues. The CDR3 sequence is CASSSRLAGGPRSEQFF. CDR3 DNA: TGTGCCAGCAGCTCTAGACTAGCGGGAGGGCCCAGGAGTGAGCAGTTCTTC.

The sample holds one count of this clone. The chain links TRBV13 to TRBJ1-6; 7 bases are a match to TRBD1. The CDR3 is 17 amino acids. Germline CDR1 is PRHDT and CDR2 is FYEKMQ (reference sequence). V gave up 5 bases and J gave up 0 bases; unmatched junction bases: 7. The CDR3 spells CASSPRTGSSYNSPLHF. The CDR3 DNA is TGTGCCAGCAGCCCCCGGACAGGCAGCTCCTATAATTCACCCCTCCACTTT.

The rearrangement links TRBV2 to TRBJ2-1; the match to TRBD1 covers 7 bases. The CDR3 totals 15 residues. V dropped 3 bases and J dropped 5; count of bases not matched to a gene: 7. Germline loops: CDR1 SNHLY, CDR2 FYNNEI. The CDR3 spells CASSDRGLGNNEQFF. The DNA for the CDR3 is TGTGCCAGCAGTGATAGGGGGCTGGGGAACAATGAGCAGTTCTTC.

This clone has only a few counts. J is TRBJ2-7 and V is TRBV5-4, with 9 bases fitting TRBD1. The germline V gene encodes CDR1 SGHNT and CDR2 YYREEE (reference sequence). The length of the CDR3 is 14 residues. The junction had 3 bases not matched to a gene; V was cut back by 4 bases and J by 1 base. Written as DNA, the CDR3 is TGTGCCAGCAGCGTGGGGACAGGGTCCTACGAGCAGTACTTC. Amino acid sequence: CASSVGTGSYEQYF.

CDR3: CASTGQGLAGELFF. The CDR3 nucleotides are TGTGCCAGCACGGGACAGGGATTGGCCGGGGAGCTGTTTTTT. The J gene is TRBJ2-2, the V gene TRBV2; 9 positions agree with TRBD1. The CDR3 covers 14 residues. V lost 7 bases to trimming and J lost 6 bases; unmatched junction nucleotides: 6. Per the germline V gene, CDR1 is SNHLY and CDR2 is FYNNEI.

CDR3 sequence reads: CARKERQGFYEQYF. The DNA for the CDR3 is TGTGCCAGAAAGGAGAGACAGGGCTTCTACGAGCAGTACTTC. J is TRBJ2-7 and V is TRBV21-1; TRBD1 is the table's D call, not checked against the DNA. TRBV21-1 is a pseudogene segment. The CDR3 runs to 14 residues.

The gene calls are TRBV6-6 and TRBJ2-1; 9 bases are shared with TRBD2. Unmatched junction bases numbered 11, after V lost 4 bases and J lost 10 bases. The CDR3 is 15 amino acids. Germline assignment: CDR1 MNHNY and CDR2 SVGAGI (reference sequence). The CDR3 reads CASSSGTSPLAEQFF. CDR3 coding DNA: TGTGCCAGCAGTTCGGGGACTAGCCCCCTTGCAGAGCAGTTCTTC.

V and J are TRBV28 and TRBJ1-1; D gene unclear. V lost 8 bases and J 6 bases, leaving 22 bases between the germline ends. CDR1 MDHEN and CDR2 SYDVKM come from the germline V gene. This CDR3 contains 15 residues. CDR3 sequence reads: CASCKVRRERAEAFF. Written as DNA, the CDR3 is TGTGCCAGCTGCAAAGTTAGGAGGGAGAGGGCTGAAGCTTTCTTT.

J is TRBJ1-3 and V is TRBV18, with 8 bases fitting TRBD1. Germline V gives CDR1 KGHSH, CDR2 LQKENI. V lost 6 bases and J lost 6; bases outside the gene matches: 10. The CDR3 runs 15 residues. The CDR3 spells CASSRGQGPINTIYF. The CDR3 coding sequence is TGTGCCAGCTCCCGAGGACAGGGTCCTATAAACACCATATATTTT.

The V call is TRBV2, the J call TRBJ1-1, with TRBD1 matching 8 bases. J lost 0 bases, V lost 8 bases, and 5 bases had no gene match. The CDR3 runs to 14 residues. The germline V gene has CDR1 SNHLY and CDR2 FYNNEI. CDR3 sequence (DNA): TGTGCCAGCTCGGGGGACAGGTTGAACACTGAAGCTTTCTTT. This sequence encodes CASSGDRLNTEAFF.

V usage is TRBV5-5 and J usage is TRBJ2-1; D not resolved. Between the trimmed V and J ends, which lost 4 bases and 6 bases, there was a span of 11 bases. The CDR3 spans 13 residues. The germline CDR1 and CDR2 sequences are SGHKS and YYEKEE (reference sequence). CDR3 loop: CASSAIQINEQFF. CDR3 nucleotide sequence: TGTGCCAGCAGCGCCATACAGATCAATGAGCAGTTCTTC.

This CDR3 is CASSTCWDRGSMPGTEAFF. The CDR3 DNA reads as TGTGCCAGCAGCACGTGTTGGGACAGGGGTTCCATGCCCGGGACTGAAGCTTTCTTT. The chain employs TRBV21-1 and TRBJ1-1; TRBD1, the D gene given by the table, was not confirmed from the DNA. TRBV21-1 is a pseudogene locus. The CDR3 has 19 amino acids.

In this sample, this clone turned up a few times. The chain employs TRBV4-2 and TRBJ2-7; 10 nucleotides match TRBD2. The CDR3 sequence is 16 residues long. V trimming: 3 bases; J trimming: 3 bases; junction bases outside the gene matches: 8. Germline V lookup: CDR1 LGHNA, CDR2 YNFKEQ. The CDR3: CASSHSELAGLYEQYF. In DNA, the CDR3 is TGTGCCAGCAGCCATAGTGAACTAGCGGGACTCTACGAGCAGTACTTC.

The CDR3 is CASSLEPGGGYEQYF. CDR3 DNA sequence: TGCGCCAGCAGCTTGGAGCCAGGGGGCGGTTACGAGCAGTACTTC. This chain links TRBV5-1 with TRBJ2-7; TRBD1 matches 8 bases. The CDR3 runs to 15 residues. Germline CDR1 and CDR2: SGHRS and YFSETQ. V lost 0 bases, J lost 4 bases, and 6 bases stayed unmatched.

The chain uses TRBV20-1 and TRBJ2-5; possibly TRBD2 for D (7 bases). The germline CDR1 and CDR2 sequences are DFQATT and SNEGSKA (reference sequence). Trimming removed 7 bases from V and 5 bases from J, with 11 bases in between. The CDR3 sequence is 11 residues long. In nucleotides, the CDR3 is TGCAGTGAGGGGAGGGGGGAGACCCAGTACTTC. Translating gives CSEGRGETQYF.

The chain has TRBV7-8 and TRBJ1-2, with TRBD1 identical over 7 bases. Trimming removed 4 bases from V and 3 bases from J; junction bases left unmatched: 11. Germline-derived CDR1 and CDR2 are SGHVS and FQNEAQ. The CDR3 runs 16 residues. CDR3 residues: CASSSPRGRVDYGYTF. For the CDR3, the DNA is TGTGCCAGCAGCTCGCCGAGGGGGCGAGTGGACTATGGCTACACCTTC.

This chain uses TRBV7-9 with TRBJ2-1; tentative D call: TRBD2 (6 bases). With 0 bases removed from V and 3 bases from J, the gap between germline ends came to 15 bases. This CDR3 is built from 17 residues. Germline lookup yields CDR1 SEHNR and CDR2 FQNEAQ (reference sequence). In DNA, the CDR3 is TGTGCCAGCAGCTTAGCGGGGAGCGGGTTCTACTACAATGAGCAGTTCTTC. This codes for CASSLAGSGFYYNEQFF.

The V and J genes are TRBV11-2 and TRBJ1-1, with a tentative D call TRBD1 (5 bases). This CDR3 spans 16 amino acids. The germline V gene has CDR1 SGHAT and CDR2 FQNNGV. Trimming stripped 5 bases from V and 0 bases from J, with 16 bases between. CDR3 sequence reads: CASSLIYQGLNTEAFF. For the CDR3, the DNA is TGTGCCAGCAGCCTGATCTACCAGGGCCTGAACACTGAAGCTTTCTTT. The variable domain in full, completed from reference TRBV11-2 and TRBJ1-1, reads EAGVAQSPRYKIIEKRQSVAFWCNPISGHATLYWYQQILGQGPKLLIQFQNNGVVDDSQLPKDRFSAERLKGVDSTLKIQPAKLEDSAVYLCASSLIYQGLNTEAFFGQGTRLTVV.

The V call is TRBV5-5, the J call TRBJ1-2, with TRBD1 matching 9 bases. The V gene end was trimmed by 3 bases and the J gene end by 6 bases; junction bases not matched to a gene: 9. This CDR3 is 15 amino acids long. Germline CDR1 is SGHKS and CDR2 is YYEKEE (reference sequence). CDR3 coding DNA: TGTGCCAGCAGCTGGACACAGGGGGCGTTTGATGGCTACACCTTC. Amino acids: CASSWTQGAFDGYTF.

CDR3 loop: CAGGTEPNYGYTF. The CDR3 DNA reads TGTGCCGGCGGGACAGAACCTAACTATGGCTACACCTTC. The chain carries TRBV28 and TRBJ1-2, with 7 bases matching TRBD1. This CDR3 has 13 residues. With V trimmed by 11 bases and J by 0 bases, 6 bases remained unmatched. Per the germline V gene, CDR1 is MDHEN and CDR2 is SYDVKM.